These 3 T cell receptor beta chains were all obtained from the same sample, sequenced in a study of T cell responses to AZD1222 COVID-19 vaccine. Profiled with immunoSEQ multiplex PCR; TCRdb holds only in-frame clones, not every one. Among about 130,000 clones listed, over 85% were seen once. Sequences were derived from peripheral blood, sampled on day 0 of AZD1222 vaccination. These receptors originate from an adult in good health.

This chain uses TRBV7-8 with TRBJ2-3; 11 positions agree with TRBD2. Germline CDR1 SGHVS, CDR2 FQNEAQ. The V segment lost 3 bases and the J segment 7 bases; nucleotides outside the gene matches: 6. The CDR3 has 15 residues. The CDR3 nucleotides read TGTGCCAGCAGCTTTAGCGGGAGGGCCAGGAATACGCAGTATTTT. This sequence encodes CASSFSGRARNTQYF.

V and J are TRBV5-4 and TRBJ1-2, with D uncertain. Trimming pared 0 bases from V and 8 bases from J, leaving 8 bases between. This CDR3 has 12 residues. Germline V gene sequence: CDR1 SGHNT, CDR2 YYREEE (reference sequence). In DNA, the CDR3 is TGTGCCAGCAGCTTGGACCAGACGGGCTACACCTTC. It translates to CASSLDQTGYTF.

This clone is a singleton in its sample. The rearrangement links TRBV10-1 to TRBJ1-4; D unclear. V gave up 6 bases and J gave up 0 bases, with 11 bases separating them. CDR3 length: 15 amino acids. Germline lookup yields CDR1 WNHNN and CDR2 SYGVQD (reference sequence). For the CDR3, the DNA is TGCGCCAGCAGGACCCCAGCCTCAACTAATGAAAAACTGTTTTTT. It is translated as CASRTPASTNEKLFF.